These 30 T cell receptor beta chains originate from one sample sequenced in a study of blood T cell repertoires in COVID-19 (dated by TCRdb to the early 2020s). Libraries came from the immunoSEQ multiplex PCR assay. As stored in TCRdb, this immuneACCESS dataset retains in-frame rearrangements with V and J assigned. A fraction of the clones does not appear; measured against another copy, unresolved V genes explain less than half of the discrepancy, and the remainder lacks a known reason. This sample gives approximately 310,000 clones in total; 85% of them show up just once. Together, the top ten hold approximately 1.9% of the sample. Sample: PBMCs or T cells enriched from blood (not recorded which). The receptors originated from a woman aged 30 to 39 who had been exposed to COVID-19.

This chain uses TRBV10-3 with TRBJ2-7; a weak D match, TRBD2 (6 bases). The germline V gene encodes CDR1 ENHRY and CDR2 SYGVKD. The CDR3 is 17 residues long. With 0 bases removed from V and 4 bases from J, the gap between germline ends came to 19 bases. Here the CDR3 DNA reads TGTGCCATCAGTGAGTCGACGATGACGCGGGGACTGTACGAGCAGTACTTC. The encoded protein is CAISESTMTRGLYEQYF.

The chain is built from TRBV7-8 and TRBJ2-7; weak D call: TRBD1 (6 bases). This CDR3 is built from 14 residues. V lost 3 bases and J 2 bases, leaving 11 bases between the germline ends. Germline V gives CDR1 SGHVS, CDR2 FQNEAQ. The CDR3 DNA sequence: TGTGCCAGCAGCTTCCAGACAGGACCCTACGAGCAGTACTTC. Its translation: CASSFQTGPYEQYF.

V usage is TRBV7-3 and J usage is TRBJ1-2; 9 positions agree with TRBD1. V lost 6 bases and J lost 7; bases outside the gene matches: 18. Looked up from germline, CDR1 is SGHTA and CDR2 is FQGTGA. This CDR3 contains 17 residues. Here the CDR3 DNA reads TGTGCCAGCAGTCATTCTCCGGGACAGGGACTCGGTGGTGGCTACACCTTC. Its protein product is CASSHSPGQGLGGGYTF.

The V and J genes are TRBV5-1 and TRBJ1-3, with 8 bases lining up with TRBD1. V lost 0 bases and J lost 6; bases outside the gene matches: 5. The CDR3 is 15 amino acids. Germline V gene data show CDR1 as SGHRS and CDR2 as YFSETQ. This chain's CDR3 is CASSLDSGGINTIYF. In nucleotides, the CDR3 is TGCGCCAGCAGCTTGGACTCAGGGGGCATAAACACCATATATTTT.

CDR3 nucleotide sequence: TGTGCCATCAGTGGGACTAGCGGGCCTGAGCAGTTCTTC. This sequence encodes CAISGTSGPEQFF. The rearrangement uses TRBV10-3 and TRBJ2-1, with 11 bases matching TRBD2. There are 13 residues in the CDR3. J lost 9 bases, V lost 4 bases, and 2 bases had no gene match. The germline V gene encodes CDR1 ENHRY and CDR2 SYGVKD.

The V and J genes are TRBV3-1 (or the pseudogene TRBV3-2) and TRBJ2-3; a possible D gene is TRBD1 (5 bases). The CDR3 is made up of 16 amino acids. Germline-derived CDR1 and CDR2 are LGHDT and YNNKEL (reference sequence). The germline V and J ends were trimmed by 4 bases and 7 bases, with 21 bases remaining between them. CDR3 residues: CASSLPDRTLTYTQYF. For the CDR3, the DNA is TGTGCCAGCAGCCTTCCCGACAGAACGCTGACCTATACGCAGTATTTT.

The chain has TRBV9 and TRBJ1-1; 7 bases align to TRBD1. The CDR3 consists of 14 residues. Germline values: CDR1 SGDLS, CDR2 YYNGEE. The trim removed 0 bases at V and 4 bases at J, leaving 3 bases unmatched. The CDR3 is CASSVVSGGTEAFF. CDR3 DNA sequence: TGTGCCAGCAGCGTAGTATCAGGGGGCACTGAAGCTTTCTTT.

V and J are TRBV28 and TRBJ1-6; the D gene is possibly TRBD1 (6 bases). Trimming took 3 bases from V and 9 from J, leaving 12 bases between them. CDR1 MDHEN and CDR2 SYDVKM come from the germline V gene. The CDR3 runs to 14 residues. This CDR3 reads CASSFQGLRSPLHF. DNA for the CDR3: TGTGCCAGCAGTTTTCAGGGGTTACGTTCACCCCTCCACTTT. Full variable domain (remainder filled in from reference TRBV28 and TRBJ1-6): DVKVTQSSRYLVKRTGEKVFLECVQDMDHENMFWYRQDPGLGLRLIYFSYDVKMKEKGDIPEGYSVSREKKERFSLILESASTNQTSMYLCASSFQGLRSPLHFGNGTRLTVT.

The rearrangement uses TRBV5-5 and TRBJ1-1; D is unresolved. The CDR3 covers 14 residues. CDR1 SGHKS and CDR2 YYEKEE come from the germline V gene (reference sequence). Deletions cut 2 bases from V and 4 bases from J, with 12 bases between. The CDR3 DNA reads TGTGCCAGCAGCTTTTTCCAGGCGACCACTGAAGCTTTCTTT. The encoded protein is CASSFFQATTEAFF.

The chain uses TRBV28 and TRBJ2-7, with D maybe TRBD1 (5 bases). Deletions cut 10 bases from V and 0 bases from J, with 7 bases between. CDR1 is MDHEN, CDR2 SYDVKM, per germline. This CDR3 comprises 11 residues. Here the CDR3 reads CATTDSYEQYF. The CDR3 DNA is TGTGCCACGACAGACTCCTACGAGCAGTACTTC.

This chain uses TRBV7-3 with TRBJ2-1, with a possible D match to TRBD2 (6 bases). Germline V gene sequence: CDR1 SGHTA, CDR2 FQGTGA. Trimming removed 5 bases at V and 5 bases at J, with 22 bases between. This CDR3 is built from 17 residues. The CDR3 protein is CASSPLGSGLINNEQFF. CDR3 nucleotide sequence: TGTGCCAGCAGCCCGTTGGGTAGCGGACTAATAAACAATGAGCAGTTCTTC.

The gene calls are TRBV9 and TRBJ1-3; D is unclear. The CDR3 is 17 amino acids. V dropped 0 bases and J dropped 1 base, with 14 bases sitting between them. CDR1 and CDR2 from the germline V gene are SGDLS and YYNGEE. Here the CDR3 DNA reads TGTGCCAGCAGCGTAGGCGGCAGCTCGAATTCTGGAAACACCATATATTTT. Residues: CASSVGGSSNSGNTIYF.

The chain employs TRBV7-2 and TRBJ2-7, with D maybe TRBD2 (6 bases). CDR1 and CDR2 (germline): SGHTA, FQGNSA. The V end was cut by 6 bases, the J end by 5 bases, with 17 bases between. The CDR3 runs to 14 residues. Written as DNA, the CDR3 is TGTGCCAGCAGAATTTTTAGCGGAGAAAACGAGCAGTACTTC. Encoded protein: CASRIFSGENEQYF.

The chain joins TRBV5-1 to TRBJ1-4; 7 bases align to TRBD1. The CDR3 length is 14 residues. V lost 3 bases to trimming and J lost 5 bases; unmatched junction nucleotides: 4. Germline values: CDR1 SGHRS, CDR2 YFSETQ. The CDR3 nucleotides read TGCGCCAGCAGCTCACAGGGACAGAATGAAAAACTGTTTTTT. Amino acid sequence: CASSSQGQNEKLFF.

CDR3 amino acids: CASSVPSITSGRRLGEQYF. DNA for the CDR3: TGTGCCAGCAGTGTTCCCTCGATTACTAGCGGGAGGAGACTCGGGGAGCAGTACTTC. The V gene is TRBV6-1, the J gene TRBJ2-7, with 12 positions matching TRBD2. CDR1 is MNHNS and CDR2 is SASEGT in the germline V gene. The CDR3 is made up of 19 amino acids. V lost 4 bases to trimming and J lost 7 bases; unmatched junction nucleotides: 20.

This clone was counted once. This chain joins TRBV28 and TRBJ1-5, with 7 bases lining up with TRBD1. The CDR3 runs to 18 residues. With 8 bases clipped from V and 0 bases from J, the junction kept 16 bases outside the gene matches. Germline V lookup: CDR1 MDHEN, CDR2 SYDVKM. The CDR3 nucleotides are TGTGCCAGCTTTACAGGGGCCTTAGAGGCGTATAGCAATCAGCCCCAGCATTTT. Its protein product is CASFTGALEAYSNQPQHF.

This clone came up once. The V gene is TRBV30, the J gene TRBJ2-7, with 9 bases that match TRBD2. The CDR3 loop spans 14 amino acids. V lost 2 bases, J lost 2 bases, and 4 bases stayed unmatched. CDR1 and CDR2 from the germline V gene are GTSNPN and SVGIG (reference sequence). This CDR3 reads CAWSTTSGPYEQYF. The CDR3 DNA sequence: TGTGCCTGGAGTACGACTAGCGGACCCTACGAGCAGTACTTC.

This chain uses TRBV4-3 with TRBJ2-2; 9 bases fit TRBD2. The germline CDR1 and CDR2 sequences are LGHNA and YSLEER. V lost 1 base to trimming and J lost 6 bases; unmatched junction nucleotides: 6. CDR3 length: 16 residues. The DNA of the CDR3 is TGCGCCAGCAGCCAAGCGCTAGGACTAGCGTCCGGGGAGCTGTTTTTT. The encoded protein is CASSQALGLASGELFF.

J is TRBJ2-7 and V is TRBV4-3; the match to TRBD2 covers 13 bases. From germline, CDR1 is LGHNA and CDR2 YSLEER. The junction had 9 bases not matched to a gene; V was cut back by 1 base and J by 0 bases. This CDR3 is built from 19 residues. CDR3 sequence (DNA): TGCGCCAGCAGCCAAGCCGCCCCGGGACTAGCGGGGATCTCCTACGAGCAGTACTTC. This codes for CASSQAAPGLAGISYEQYF.

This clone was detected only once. CDR3 protein: CASSQAGTGRTEAFF. The CDR3 DNA is TGCGCCAGCAGCCAAGCCGGGACAGGGAGGACTGAAGCTTTCTTT. The genes are TRBV4-3 and TRBJ1-1; TRBD1 agrees at 9 bases. The CDR3 has 15 amino acids. Germline lookup yields CDR1 LGHNA and CDR2 YSLEER. The junction had 5 bases not matched to a gene; V was cut back by 1 base and J by 5 bases.

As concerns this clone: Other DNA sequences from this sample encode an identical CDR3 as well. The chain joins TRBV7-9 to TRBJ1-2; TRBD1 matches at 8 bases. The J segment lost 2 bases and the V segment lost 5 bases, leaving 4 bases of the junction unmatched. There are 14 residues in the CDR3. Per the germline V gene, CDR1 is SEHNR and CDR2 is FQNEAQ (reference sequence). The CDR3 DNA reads TGTGCCAGCAGCCCAGGACAGGGCAACTATGGCTACACCTTC. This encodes CASSPGQGNYGYTF.

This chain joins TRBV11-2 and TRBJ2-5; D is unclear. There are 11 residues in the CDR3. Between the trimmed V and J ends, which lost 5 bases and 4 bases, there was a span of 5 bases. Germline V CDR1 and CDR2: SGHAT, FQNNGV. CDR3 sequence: CASSTAETQYF. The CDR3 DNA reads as TGTGCCAGCAGCACAGCAGAGACCCAGTACTTC.

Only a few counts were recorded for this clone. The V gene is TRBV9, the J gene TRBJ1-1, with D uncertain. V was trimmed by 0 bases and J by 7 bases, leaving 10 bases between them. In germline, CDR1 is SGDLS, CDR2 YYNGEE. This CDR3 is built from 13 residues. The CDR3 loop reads CASSVGAGDEAFF. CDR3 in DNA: TGTGCCAGCAGCGTAGGGGCAGGCGATGAAGCTTTCTTT. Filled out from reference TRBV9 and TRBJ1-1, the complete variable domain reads DSGVTQTPKHLITATGQRVTLRCSPRSGDLSVYWYQQSLDQGLQFLIQYYNGEERAKGNILERFSAQQFPDLHSELNLSSLELGDSALYFCASSVGAGDEAFFGQGTRLTVV.

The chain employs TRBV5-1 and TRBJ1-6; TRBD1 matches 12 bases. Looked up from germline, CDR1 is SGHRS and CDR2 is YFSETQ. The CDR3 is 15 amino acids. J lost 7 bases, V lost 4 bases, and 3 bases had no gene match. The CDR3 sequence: CASSQGTGGNSPLHF. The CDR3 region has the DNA TGCGCCAGCAGCCAAGGGACAGGGGGCAATTCACCCCTCCACTTT.

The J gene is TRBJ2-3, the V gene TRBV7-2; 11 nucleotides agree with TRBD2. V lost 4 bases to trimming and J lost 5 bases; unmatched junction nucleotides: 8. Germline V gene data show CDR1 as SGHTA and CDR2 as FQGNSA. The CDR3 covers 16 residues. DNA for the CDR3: TGTGCCAGCAGCTATAGCGGGGGGGTTGTAATAGATACGCAGTATTTT. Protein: CASSYSGGVVIDTQYF.

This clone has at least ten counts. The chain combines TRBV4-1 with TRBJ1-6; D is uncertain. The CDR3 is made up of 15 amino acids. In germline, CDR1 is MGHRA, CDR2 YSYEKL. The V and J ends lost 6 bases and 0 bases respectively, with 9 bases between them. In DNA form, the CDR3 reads TGCGCCAGCAGAGAACAGAGCTCCTATAATTCACCCCTCCACTTT. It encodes CASREQSSYNSPLHF.

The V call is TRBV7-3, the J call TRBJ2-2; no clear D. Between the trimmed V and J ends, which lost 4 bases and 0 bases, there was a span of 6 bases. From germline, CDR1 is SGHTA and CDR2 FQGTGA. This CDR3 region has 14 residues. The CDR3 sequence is CASSYYSNTGELFF. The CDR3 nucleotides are TGTGCCAGCAGCTACTACTCGAACACCGGGGAGCTGTTTTTT. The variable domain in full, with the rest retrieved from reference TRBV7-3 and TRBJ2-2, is GAGVSQTPSNKVTEKGKYVELRCDPISGHTALYWYRQSLGQGPEFLIYFQGTGAADDSGLPNDRFFAVRPEGSVSTLKIQRTERGDSAVYLCASSYYSNTGELFFGEGSRLTVL.

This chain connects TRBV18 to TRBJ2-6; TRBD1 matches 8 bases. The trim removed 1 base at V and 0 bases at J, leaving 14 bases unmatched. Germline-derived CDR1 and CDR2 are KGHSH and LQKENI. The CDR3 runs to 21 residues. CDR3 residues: CASSPLPPGQALLSGANVLTF. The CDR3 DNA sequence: TGTGCCAGCTCACCACTACCTCCGGGACAGGCGCTACTCTCTGGGGCCAACGTCCTGACTTTC.

DNA of the CDR3: TGTGCCAGCATCCTAGCGGGAGGGGGGTTGGGCGAGCAGTACTTC. Its protein is CASILAGGGLGEQYF. V gene TRBV6-5 combines with J gene TRBJ2-7, with 12 nucleotides matching TRBD2. Germline-derived CDR1 and CDR2 are MNHEY and SVGAGI. There are 15 residues in the CDR3. Germline trimming cut 7 bases from V and 6 bases from J; bases unmatched to any gene: 10.

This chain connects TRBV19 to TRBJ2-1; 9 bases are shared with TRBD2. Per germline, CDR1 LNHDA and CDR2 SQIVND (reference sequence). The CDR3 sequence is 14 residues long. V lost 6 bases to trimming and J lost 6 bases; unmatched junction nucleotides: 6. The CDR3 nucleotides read TGTGCCAGTAGCCCCGGGACTAGCTTCAATGAGCAGTTCTTC. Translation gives CASSPGTSFNEQFF.